One and the same sample provided the 24 T cell receptor beta chains below, sequenced in a study of shared clonotypes between healthy human individuals. Repertoires were generated with immunoSEQ multiplex PCR, while TCRdb's copy carries only in-frame clones and drops some. Of 90,000 to 120,000 clones detected, around 68% appear once; the ten largest clones hold about 24%. What was sequenced was memory CD8+ T cells sorted from blood. Subset here: CD45RO+ cells pooled with CCR7-negative TemRA cells. These receptors were taken from a woman aged 25 to 39 in good health.

The chain has TRBV6-5 and TRBJ2-5, with TRBD1 matching 9 bases. CDR3 size: 15 residues. J lost 5 bases, V lost 6 bases, and 10 bases had no gene match. Germline V gene sequence: CDR1 MNHEY, CDR2 SVGAGI. The CDR3 is CASSADRGIRETQYF. The CDR3 DNA follows: TGTGCCAGCAGCGCTGACAGGGGGATTCGGGAGACCCAGTACTTC.

This chain uses TRBV28 with TRBJ1-1; possible D gene TRBD1, 6 bases. The germline V gene has CDR1 MDHEN and CDR2 SYDVKM. Trimming took 3 bases from V and 1 from J, leaving 12 bases between them. CDR3 size: 15 residues. The CDR3 region has the DNA TGTGCCAGCAGTTTTATTCGGGACAAGAACACTGAAGCTTTCTTT. Translation gives CASSFIRDKNTEAFF.

Remarks on this clone: A far more abundant clone sits one base away, making this likely a read error. The chain couples TRBV2 to TRBJ2-7; D not certain. Germline CDR1 is SNHLY and CDR2 is FYNNEI. The V end was cut by 4 bases, the J end by 0 bases, with 1 base between. The CDR3 is 11 residues long. As DNA, the CDR3 is TGTGCCAGCAGTGCCTCCTACGAGCAGTACTTC. Its translation: CASSASYEQYF.

This clone was recorded a few times. This chain joins TRBV11-2 and TRBJ2-3, with unresolved D. The CDR3 totals 14 residues. Germline CDR1 SGHAT, CDR2 FQNNGV. V was cut by 2 bases and J by 2 bases, with 8 bases left in between. This CDR3 reads CASSLWTVTDTQYF. The CDR3 nucleotides are TGTGCCAGCAGCTTATGGACGGTCACAGATACGCAGTATTTT.

This chain links TRBV7-9 with TRBJ2-1, with 11 bases that match TRBD2. V was clipped by 6 bases and J by 8 bases; unmatched bases: 9. CDR1 SEHNR and CDR2 FQNEAQ come from the germline V gene (reference sequence). CDR3 size: 15 residues. CDR3 sequence reads: CASRQTSGSLHEQFF. The CDR3 DNA sequence: TGTGCCAGCAGACAAACTAGCGGGAGCCTTCATGAGCAGTTCTTC.

V gene TRBV7-7 combines with J gene TRBJ2-1; 10 bases align to TRBD2. V dropped 3 bases and J dropped 5; count of bases not matched to a gene: 4. Germline CDR1 reads SSHAT; CDR2 reads FNYEAQ (reference sequence). The CDR3 covers 15 residues. In nucleotides, the CDR3 is TGTGCCAGCAGCTTGGGTAGCGGGAGGAACAATGAGCAGTTCTTC. This translates into CASSLGSGRNNEQFF.

This clone has a handful of counts. CDR3 DNA sequence: TGTGCCAGCAGCTTAGATCTGCGGGGAAGCTCCTACGAGCAGTACTTC. Translating it yields CASSLDLRGSSYEQYF. The chain carries TRBV11-3 and TRBJ2-7, with D possibly matching TRBD2 (6 bases). In germline, CDR1 is SGHNT, CDR2 YENEEA. Trimming removed 0 bases from V and 0 bases from J, with 12 bases in between. This CDR3 region has 16 residues.

The chain recombines TRBV28 with TRBJ2-7; tentatively, D is TRBD2 (6 bases). This CDR3 contains 17 residues. In germline, CDR1 is MDHEN, CDR2 SYDVKM. The germline V and J ends were trimmed by 6 bases and 1 base, with 22 bases remaining between them. Here the CDR3 DNA reads TGTGCCAGCAGCACCTTATCTGGGACTCAGCTATCCTACGAGCAGTACTTC. Translation gives CASSTLSGTQLSYEQYF.

The chain has TRBV5-1 and TRBJ2-7; the match to TRBD2 covers 14 bases. The V gene's germline CDR1 is SGHRS and CDR2 YFSETQ. The CDR3 runs to 15 residues. V gave up 4 bases and J gave up 7 bases; unmatched junction bases: 7. Here the CDR3 reads CASSPGTSGSGEQYF. CDR3 nucleotides: TGCGCCAGCAGCCCTGGGACTAGCGGGAGTGGGGAGCAGTACTTC.

CDR3 nucleotide sequence: TGTGCCAGCAGTGACGGGGGACAGGGGGACAATGAGCAGTTCTTC. Translating gives CASSDGGQGDNEQFF. The rearrangement joins TRBV25-1 to TRBJ2-1, with 11 bases that match TRBD1. This CDR3 has 15 residues. V lost 3 bases, J lost 5 bases, and 3 bases stayed unmatched. CDR1 MGHDK and CDR2 SYGVNS come from the germline V gene. The full variable domain, its missing parts supplied by reference TRBV25-1 and TRBJ2-1, is EADIYQTPRYLVIGTGKKITLECSQTMGHDKMYWYQQDPGMELHLIHYSYGVNSTEKGDLSSESTVSRIRTEHFPLTLESARPSHTSQYLCASSDGGQGDNEQFFGPGTRLTVL.

V and J are TRBV10-1 and TRBJ2-3, with D possibly being TRBD2 (5 bases). The germline V and J ends were trimmed by 4 bases and 2 bases, with 10 bases remaining between them. Germline-derived CDR1 and CDR2 are WNHNN and SYGVQD (reference sequence). This CDR3 contains 14 residues. CDR3 region: CASSAGGPTDTQYF. CDR3 DNA sequence: TGCGCCAGCAGTGCCGGAGGTCCCACAGATACGCAGTATTTT.

The chain carries TRBV27 and TRBJ2-1; D gene unclear. The CDR3 totals 19 residues. With 2 bases removed from V and 0 bases from J, the gap between germline ends came to 20 bases. CDR1 MNHEY and CDR2 SMNVEV come from the germline V gene (reference sequence). The CDR3 DNA is TGTGCCAGCAGTTTAAATATAGTTGGGGTGTCCAGCTCCTACAATGAGCAGTTCTTC. It yields the protein CASSLNIVGVSSSYNEQFF.

This clone was seen only once. This chain joins TRBV7-8 and TRBJ1-5, with D perhaps TRBD1 (6 bases). The CDR3 sequence is 15 residues long. Germline CDR1 SGHVS, CDR2 FQNEAQ. Trimming took off 6 bases at V and 6 bases at J, with 18 bases between the two ends. The CDR3 bases are TGTGCCAGCAGTCCTCAACGGGGGGCCGGTCAGCCCCAGCATTTT. Protein product: CASSPQRGAGQPQHF.

In its sample, this clone was seen many times. Within the sample, other DNA sequences also encode this same CDR3. CDR3 loop: CATSRVTGSGANVLTF. The CDR3 coding sequence is TGTGCCACCAGCAGAGTGACAGGATCTGGGGCCAACGTCCTGACTTTC. V and J are TRBV15 and TRBJ2-6, with TRBD1 as a possible D gene (6 bases). The CDR3 covers 16 residues. CDR1 and CDR2 (germline): LNHNV, YYDKDF (reference sequence). Trimming took 1 base from V and 1 from J, leaving 8 bases between them.

The rearrangement joins TRBV6-4 to TRBJ2-5, with 7 positions matching TRBD1. In germline, CDR1 is MRHNA, CDR2 SNTAGT. V lost 3 bases, J lost 1 base, and 8 bases stayed unmatched. The CDR3 is made up of 16 amino acids. For the CDR3, the DNA is TGTGCCAGCAGTGAAGGGCTCTGGGACAGCCAAGAGACCCAGTACTTC. This encodes CASSEGLWDSQETQYF.

The J gene is TRBJ2-3, the V gene TRBV6-1; D is unresolved. The CDR3 is 14 residues long. CDR1 and CDR2 (germline): MNHNS, SASEGT. The ends were cut back, 2 bases at V and 0 bases at J, with 6 bases in the middle. In DNA form, the CDR3 reads TGTGCCAGCAGTGAACAGGTTAGCACAGATACGCAGTATTTT. Protein sequence: CASSEQVSTDTQYF.

In regard to this clone: With a much larger clone just one base away, this may be a read error. The same CDR3 also results from other DNA sequences found in this sample. This chain uses TRBV7-9 with TRBJ2-5, with 8 bases that match TRBD2. J gave up 1 base and V 5 bases, and 6 bases lay outside the gene matches. Per the germline V gene, CDR1 is SEHNR and CDR2 is FQNEAQ (reference sequence). There are 15 residues in the CDR3. This chain's CDR3 is CASSQDREGQETQYF. CDR3 bases: TGTGCCAGCAGCCAAGACCGGGAGGGCCAAGAGACCCAGTACTTC.

The gene calls are TRBV27 and TRBJ2-1; D remains ambiguous. Trimming took off 6 bases at V and 4 bases at J, with 16 bases between the two ends. CDR3 length equals 15 residues. Germline CDR1 is MNHEY and CDR2 is SMNVEV (reference sequence). This chain's CDR3 is CASSDNGPSYNEQFF. The CDR3 DNA is TGTGCCAGCAGCGATAATGGTCCCTCTTACAATGAGCAGTTCTTC.

The J gene is TRBJ2-7, the V gene TRBV5-6; D might be TRBD2 (7 bases). V was pared by 3 bases and J by 3 bases, with 13 bases between. CDR1 and CDR2 (germline): SGHDT, YYEEEE. The CDR3 extends over 14 amino acids. The CDR3 reads CASSSGLGGYEQYF. The CDR3 coding sequence is TGTGCCAGCAGCTCCGGACTAGGGGGCTACGAGCAGTACTTC.

This clone showed up just a few times. This rearrangement joins TRBV6-4 to TRBJ2-2; 10 nucleotides agree with TRBD2. This CDR3 spans 15 amino acids. CDR1 and CDR2 (germline): MRHNA, SNTAGT. V shed 5 bases, J shed 3 bases, and the junction held 3 bases outside the gene matches. The CDR3 here is CASSYGTSDTGELFF. In DNA, the CDR3 is TGTGCCAGCAGTTACGGGACTAGCGACACCGGGGAGCTGTTTTTT.

The V gene is TRBV29-1, the J gene TRBJ1-1; 8 nucleotides agree with TRBD1. The V gene's germline CDR1 is SQVTM and CDR2 ANQGSEA. The CDR3 runs 14 residues. The J segment lost 4 bases and the V segment lost 3 bases, leaving 7 bases of the junction unmatched. The CDR3 region has the DNA TGCAGCGTTGATGAGGGAACAGGGGGCACTGAAGCTTTCTTT. Protein: CSVDEGTGGTEAFF.

The rearrangement links TRBV29-1 to TRBJ2-3, with D possibly being TRBD2 (5 bases). The CDR3 contains 13 residues. V dropped 2 bases and J dropped 5 bases, with 11 bases sitting between them. The germline V gene has CDR1 SQVTM and CDR2 ANQGSEA. CDR3 DNA: TGCAGCGTTGAACCAGCGGAGAGAGATACGCAGTATTTT. This translates into CSVEPAERDTQYF.

The genes are TRBV15 and TRBJ2-5, with TRBD2 matching over 14 bases. CDR1 is LNHNV and CDR2 is YYDKDF in the germline V gene (reference sequence). The CDR3 is 18 amino acids. With 2 bases clipped from V and 4 bases from J, the junction kept 9 bases outside the gene matches. Here the CDR3 DNA reads TGTGCCACCAGCAGATCGGGCCCCGGGACTAGCGGGAGAGAGACCCAGTACTTC. It is translated as CATSRSGPGTSGRETQYF.

The chain has TRBV19 and TRBJ2-1, with 14 bases matching TRBD2. Germline V CDR1 and CDR2: LNHDA, SQIVND (reference sequence). After removal of 5 bases from V and 1 base from J, the junction contained 7 bases not matched to a gene. The CDR3 covers 18 residues. The CDR3 loop is CASSGGLAGVWSYNEQFF. The DNA for the CDR3 is TGTGCCAGTAGTGGGGGACTAGCGGGAGTTTGGTCCTACAATGAGCAGTTCTTC.